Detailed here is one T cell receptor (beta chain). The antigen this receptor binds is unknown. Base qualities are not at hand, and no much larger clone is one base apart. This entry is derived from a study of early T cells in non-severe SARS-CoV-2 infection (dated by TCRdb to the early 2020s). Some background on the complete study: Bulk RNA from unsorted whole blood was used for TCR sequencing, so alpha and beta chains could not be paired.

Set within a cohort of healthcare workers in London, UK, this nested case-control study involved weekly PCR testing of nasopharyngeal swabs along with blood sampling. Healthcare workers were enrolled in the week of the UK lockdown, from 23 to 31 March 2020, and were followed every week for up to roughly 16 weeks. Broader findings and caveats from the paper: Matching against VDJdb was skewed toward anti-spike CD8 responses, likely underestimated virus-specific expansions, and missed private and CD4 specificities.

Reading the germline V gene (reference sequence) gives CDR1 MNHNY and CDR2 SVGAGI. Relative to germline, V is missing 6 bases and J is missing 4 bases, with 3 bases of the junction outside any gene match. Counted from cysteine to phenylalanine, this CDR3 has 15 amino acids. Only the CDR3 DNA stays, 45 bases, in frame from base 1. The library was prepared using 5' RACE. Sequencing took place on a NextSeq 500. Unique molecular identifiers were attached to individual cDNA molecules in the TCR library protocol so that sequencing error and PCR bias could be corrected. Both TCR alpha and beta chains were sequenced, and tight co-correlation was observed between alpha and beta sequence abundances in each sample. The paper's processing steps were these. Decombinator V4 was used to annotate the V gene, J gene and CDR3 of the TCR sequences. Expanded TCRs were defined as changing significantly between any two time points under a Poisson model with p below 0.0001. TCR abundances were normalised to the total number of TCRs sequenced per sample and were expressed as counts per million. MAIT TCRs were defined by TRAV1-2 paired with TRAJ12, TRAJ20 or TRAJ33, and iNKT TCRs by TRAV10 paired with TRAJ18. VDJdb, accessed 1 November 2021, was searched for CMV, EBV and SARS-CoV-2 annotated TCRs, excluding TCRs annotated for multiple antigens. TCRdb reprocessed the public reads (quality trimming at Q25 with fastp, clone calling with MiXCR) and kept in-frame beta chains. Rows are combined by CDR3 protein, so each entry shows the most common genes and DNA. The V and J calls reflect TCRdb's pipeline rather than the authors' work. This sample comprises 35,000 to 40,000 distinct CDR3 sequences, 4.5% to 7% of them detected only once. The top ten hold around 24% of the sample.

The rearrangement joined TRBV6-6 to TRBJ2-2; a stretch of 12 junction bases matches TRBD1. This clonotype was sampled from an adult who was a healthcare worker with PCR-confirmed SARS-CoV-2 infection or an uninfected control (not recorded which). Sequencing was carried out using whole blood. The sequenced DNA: TGTGCCAGCAGAGGGGACAGGGGGCGCACCGGGGAGCTGTTTTTT. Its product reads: CASRGDRGRTGELFF.